A single T cell receptor (beta chain) is shown here with its context. Authors' processing steps: Reference gene primers were amplified, and this amplification served to estimate nucleated cell counts. Method: immunoSEQ multiplex PCR; TCRdb's copy keeps in-frame clones and lacks some. D and trimming were read from the DNA, whereas the V and J calls and clone size are those reported in that table. This sample carries roughly 59,000 clones, roughly four fifths of them seen once, and the ten largest clones take roughly 9.7%. The CDR3 spans 15 residues. Germline V gene data show CDR1 as KGHDR and CDR2 as SFDVKD. Trimming removed 4 bases at V and 11 bases at J, with 22 bases between. The data are from a study of blood T cell repertoires in COVID-19. In the study overall: The United States, Italy and Spain were the sources of the acute and convalescent COVID-19 samples. Sources were T cells, B-cell-depleted T cells, or PBMCs; the material itself was cDNA or gDNA.

The clonotype originates from a human donor in a cohort sampled during active COVID-19. Specimen: peripheral blood. The chain combines TRBV24-1 with TRBJ1-1; D remains unclear. Here the CDR3 reads CATSDGLMAAGGAFF. For the CDR3, the DNA is TGTGCCACCAGTGACGGACTCATGGCAGCCGGAGGGGCTTTCTTT.